What follows are 31 T cell receptor beta chains derived from one specimen sequenced in a study of beta chain features in type 1 diabetes. What was sequenced were expressed TCRB transcripts, since all of the isolated RNA had been reverse transcribed. Measured with immunoSEQ multiplex PCR; TCRdb has only the in-frame clones, and not every one. The sample shows about 340,000 clones, around 7.6% of them seen only once. Input material: central memory CD4+ T cells from blood. Receptor source: a woman younger than 35 in good health.

This clone has only one observation. CDR3 coding DNA: TGTGCCAGCAGTGAAGCGCTTTGGGACAGGGACTACAATGAGCAGTTCTTC. Its translation: CASSEALWDRDYNEQFF. The chain recombines TRBV6-1 with TRBJ2-1, with 9 bases aligning to TRBD1. The V gene end was trimmed by 0 bases and the J gene end by 3 bases; junction bases not matched to a gene: 6. The CDR3 loop spans 17 amino acids. The germline gives CDR1 MNHNS, CDR2 SASEGT.

In its sample, this clone was seen a few times. V gene TRBV15 combines with J gene TRBJ1-3, with D hard to call. Between the trimmed V and J ends, which lost 7 bases and 0 bases, there was a span of 13 bases. This CDR3 has 15 amino acids. Germline values: CDR1 LNHNV, CDR2 YYDKDF (reference sequence). The CDR3 loop is CATMAQQLSGNTIYF. The CDR3, as DNA: TGTGCCACCATGGCTCAGCAACTCTCTGGAAACACCATATATTTT.

This chain connects TRBV5-4 to TRBJ2-7, with 14 bases matching TRBD2. The V gene end was trimmed by 4 bases and the J gene end by 4 bases; junction bases not matched to a gene: 10. The CDR3 totals 17 residues. CDR1 and CDR2 from the germline V gene are SGHNT and YYREEE (reference sequence). The chain's CDR3 is CASSHRLAGGRVYEQYF. The CDR3 DNA sequence: TGTGCCAGCAGCCATCGACTAGCGGGAGGGCGGGTTTACGAGCAGTACTTC.

This clone was found many times. V usage is TRBV19 and J usage is TRBJ1-5, with D uncertain. V lost 5 bases, J lost 2 bases, and 7 bases lay in between. Germline CDR1 and CDR2: LNHDA and SQIVND (reference sequence). The CDR3 extends over 13 amino acids. CDR3: CASSLQGNQPQHF. CDR3 nucleotide sequence: TGTGCCAGTAGTCTCCAGGGCAATCAGCCCCAGCATTTT.

This clone was recorded many times. Other nucleotide sequences from this sample produce the same CDR3. V is TRBV5-6 and J is TRBJ1-2; no clear D. Germline lookup yields CDR1 SGHDT and CDR2 YYEEEE. V was pared by 0 bases and J by 4 bases, with 7 bases between. The CDR3 loop spans 13 amino acids. The CDR3 nucleotides are TGTGCCAGCAGCTTGGTCCAGCCCTATGGCTACACCTTC. Translating gives CASSLVQPYGYTF.

A few counts support this clone. V and J are TRBV7-8 and TRBJ2-3; D remains ambiguous. The germline gives CDR1 SGHVS, CDR2 FQNEAQ. The germline V and J ends were trimmed by 6 bases and 1 base, with 20 bases remaining between them. There are 17 residues in the CDR3. Here the CDR3 reads CASRARGAPLGTDTQYF. The CDR3, as DNA: TGTGCCAGCAGGGCAAGAGGCGCGCCTCTGGGCACAGATACGCAGTATTTT.

This clone was found a few times. V gene TRBV19 combines with J gene TRBJ1-5; 10 bases fit TRBD1. V lost 4 bases and J lost 4; bases outside the gene matches: 4. The CDR3 runs to 15 residues. Per germline, CDR1 LNHDA and CDR2 SQIVND (reference sequence). The CDR3 here is CASSREGQGNQPQHF. DNA for the CDR3: TGTGCCAGTAGTAGAGAGGGACAGGGGAATCAGCCCCAGCATTTT.

The gene calls are TRBV7-9 and TRBJ1-2; D not certain. V was pared by 1 base and J by 8 bases, with 11 bases between. The CDR3 runs to 13 residues. Germline CDR1 SEHNR, CDR2 FQNEAQ (reference sequence). Here the CDR3 DNA reads TGTGCCAGCAGCTTAGTCGTTATGGCGGGCTACACCTTC. Translated, it gives CASSLVVMAGYTF.

This clone was seen a few times. V is TRBV7-8 and J is TRBJ2-1; 8 nucleotides align to TRBD1. The CDR3 totals 13 residues. V lost 5 bases to trimming and J lost 7 bases; unmatched junction nucleotides: 4. The germline V gene encodes CDR1 SGHVS and CDR2 FQNEAQ. The CDR3 loop is CASSDRGRNEQFF. CDR3 nucleotide sequence: TGTGCCAGCAGCGACAGGGGTCGGAATGAGCAGTTCTTC. The full variable domain, rest sourced from reference TRBV7-8 and TRBJ2-1, is GAGVSQSPRYKVAKRGQDVALRCDPISGHVSLFWYQQALGQGPEFLTYFQNEAQLDKSGLPSDRFFAERPEGSVSTLKIQRTQQEDSAVYLCASSDRGRNEQFFGPGTRLTVL.

The chain combines TRBV2 with TRBJ2-3; 8 bases align to TRBD2. V gave up 2 bases and J gave up 3 bases; unmatched junction bases: 4. CDR3 length: 15 amino acids. CDR1 and CDR2 from the germline V gene are SNHLY and FYNNEI. The DNA for the CDR3 is TGTGCCAGCAGTGAAAACAGCGGGAGTACAGATACGCAGTATTTT. Translated: CASSENSGSTDTQYF.

V usage is TRBV29-1 and J usage is TRBJ2-7; 10 nucleotides align to TRBD2. CDR3 length equals 15 residues. Germline-derived CDR1 and CDR2 are SQVTM and ANQGSEA. V trimming: 0 bases; J trimming: 4 bases; junction bases outside the gene matches: 6. The CDR3 nucleotides are TGCAGCGTTGAAGATTGGTCTAGCGGGAGTTACGAGCAGTACTTC. Translating it yields CSVEDWSSGSYEQYF.

There are a few counts of this clone. The V and J genes are TRBV7-2 and TRBJ2-7; TRBD2 matches at 10 bases. The CDR3 has 14 amino acids. Germline V gene data show CDR1 as SGHTA and CDR2 as FQGNSA. V gave up 8 bases and J gave up 1 base; unmatched junction bases: 5. In DNA, the CDR3 is TGTGCCAGCGCAACTAGCGGGAATTCCTACGAGCAGTACTTC. Translating it yields CASATSGNSYEQYF.

Only a few counts were recorded for this clone. The CDR3: CASSHSTGELFF. The CDR3 DNA reads as TGTGCCAGCAGCCATAGCACCGGGGAGCTGTTTTTT. The V and J genes are TRBV7-9 and TRBJ2-2; no reliable D call. CDR1 and CDR2 (germline): SEHNR, FQNEAQ (reference sequence). CDR3 size: 12 residues. V gave up 5 bases and J gave up 4 bases, with 5 bases separating them.

This clone has just a few counts. This chain joins TRBV2 and TRBJ1-3; D uncertain. The CDR3 totals 15 residues. V was clipped by 8 bases and J by 2 bases, with 16 bases between them. The germline gives CDR1 SNHLY, CDR2 FYNNEI. The CDR3 protein is CASASGGSPGNTIYF. The CDR3 DNA follows: TGTGCCAGCGCGAGCGGCGGAAGCCCTGGAAACACCATATATTTT.

This clone was recorded a few times. The J gene is TRBJ2-3, the V gene TRBV29-1; D is undetermined. Germline CDR1 reads SQVTM; CDR2 reads ANQGSEA. The ends were cut back, 2 bases at V and 0 bases at J, with 9 bases in the middle. There are 14 residues in the CDR3. CDR3 in amino acids: CSVEINPSTDTQYF. The CDR3, as DNA: TGCAGCGTTGAAATTAATCCTAGCACAGATACGCAGTATTTT.

This clone was picked up a small number of times. The gene calls are TRBV2 and TRBJ2-7, with TRBD2 matching over 8 bases. Germline V CDR1 and CDR2: SNHLY, FYNNEI. The CDR3 sequence is 17 residues long. Losses at the gene ends were 5 bases for V and 4 bases for J; bases not matched to a gene: 16. The CDR3 here is CASSKLKLTSAGYEQYF. CDR3 DNA sequence: TGTGCCAGCAGTAAACTGAAACTGACTAGCGCGGGGTACGAGCAGTACTTC.

This clone was counted between two and nine times. The rearrangement links TRBV7-9 to TRBJ1-2; no clear D gene. The CDR3 is made up of 13 amino acids. CDR1 is SEHNR, CDR2 FQNEAQ, per germline (reference sequence). Trimming took off 5 bases at V and 8 bases at J, with 15 bases between the two ends. The CDR3 protein is CASSPTRVFGYTF. The CDR3 DNA reads as TGTGCCAGCAGCCCGACGAGGGTGTTCGGCTACACCTTC.

The chain is built from TRBV7-9 and TRBJ2-1; tentative D call: TRBD2 (5 bases). The germline gives CDR1 SEHNR, CDR2 FQNEAQ (reference sequence). Trimming left V 3 bases short and J 8 bases short, with 11 bases between. This CDR3 spans 13 amino acids. The CDR3 reads CASSFRSGDEQFF. CDR3 DNA: TGTGCCAGCAGCTTTCGGTCCGGGGATGAGCAGTTCTTC.

This clone was picked up a small number of times. The chain recombines TRBV5-1 with TRBJ2-1; TRBD1 aligns across 10 bases. Trimming removed 1 base from V and 5 bases from J; junction bases left unmatched: 6. The CDR3 contains 16 residues. Per germline, CDR1 SGHRS and CDR2 YFSETQ. CDR3 region: CASSLRAGTGDNEQFF. The CDR3 DNA sequence: TGCGCCAGCAGCTTGAGAGCCGGGACAGGGGACAATGAGCAGTTCTTC.

The chain couples TRBV14 to TRBJ2-3; 11 bases match TRBD2. The germline gives CDR1 SGHDN, CDR2 FVKESK. V was clipped by 4 bases and J by 4 bases; unmatched bases: 7. This CDR3 comprises 16 residues. The CDR3 here is CASSLNLAGGSDTQYF. CDR3 nucleotides: TGTGCCAGCAGCCTGAATCTAGCGGGAGGTTCAGATACGCAGTATTTT.

A word on this clone: The junction and the germline gene differ at one end; a read error may be behind it. Within the sample, other DNA sequences also encode this same CDR3. The gene calls are TRBV23-1 and TRBJ2-5; no reliable D call. TRBV23-1 is an ORF, with its function uncertain. This CDR3 has 13 residues. CDR3 residues: CASSPGYQETQYF. DNA for the CDR3: TGCGCCAGCAGCCCAGGTTACCAAGAGACCCAATACTTC.

This chain joins TRBV9 and TRBJ2-7; D gene unclear. Per the germline V gene, CDR1 is SGDLS and CDR2 is YYNGEE. Trimming removed 2 bases from V and 4 bases from J, with 13 bases in between. CDR3 length: 14 amino acids. DNA of the CDR3: TGTGCCAGCAGCGTGGACCTCACCTCTTACGAGCAGTACTTC. This gives the protein CASSVDLTSYEQYF. Filled out from reference TRBV9 and TRBJ2-7, the complete variable domain reads DSGVTQTPKHLITATGQRVTLRCSPRSGDLSVYWYQQSLDQGLQFLIQYYNGEERAKGNILERFSAQQFPDLHSELNLSSLELGDSALYFCASSVDLTSYEQYFGPGTRLTVT.

This clone has a count of ten or more. The chain is built from TRBV7-2 and TRBJ2-6, with D unresolved. The V gene's germline CDR1 is SGHTA and CDR2 FQGNSA. The CDR3 extends over 15 amino acids. The V end was cut by 3 bases, the J end by 1 base, with 7 bases between. CDR3 in amino acids: CASSFGFSGANVLTF. The CDR3 nucleotides are TGTGCCAGCAGCTTTGGGTTTTCTGGGGCCAACGTCCTGACTTTC.

This clone was counted only a few times. This chain joins TRBV4-3 and TRBJ2-2; D gene unclear. Trimming removed 0 bases at V and 2 bases at J, with 10 bases between. Germline V gene data show CDR1 as LGHNA and CDR2 as YSLEER. The CDR3 extends over 16 amino acids. The CDR3: CASSQDVGRNTGELFF. The CDR3 DNA reads as TGCGCCAGCAGCCAAGATGTAGGGCGAAACACCGGGGAGCTGTTTTTT.

This chain joins TRBV5-1 and TRBJ2-1; TRBD2 aligns across 9 bases. Unmatched junction bases numbered 8, after V lost 5 bases and J lost 5 bases. Germline V gene data show CDR1 as SGHRS and CDR2 as YFSETQ. The CDR3 totals 15 residues. CDR3 nucleotide sequence: TGCGCCAGCAGAGTTTGGGTAGCGGGAGACAATGAGCAGTTCTTC. Residues: CASRVWVAGDNEQFF.

The chain carries TRBV7-3 and TRBJ2-5; D not certain. The V gene's germline CDR1 is SGHTA and CDR2 FQGTGA. There are 14 residues in the CDR3. The V gene lost 5 bases and the J gene lost 2 bases, with 12 bases spanning the gap. The CDR3 coding sequence is TGTGCCAGCAGCCCCCGCCGCTCTCAAGAGACCCAGTACTTC. Its protein is CASSPRRSQETQYF.

This clone was counted between two and nine times. This sequence joins TRBV6-5 and TRBJ2-7; 10 nucleotides align to TRBD2. Germline-derived CDR1 and CDR2 are MNHEY and SVGAGI. With V trimmed by 2 bases and J by 4 bases, 5 bases remained unmatched. This CDR3 is 15 amino acids long. The chain's CDR3 is CASSYQGLADYEQYF. CDR3 coding DNA: TGTGCCAGCAGTTACCAAGGACTAGCGGATTACGAGCAGTACTTC.

This clone was seen only a few times. V usage is TRBV10-3 and J usage is TRBJ2-5; maybe TRBD2 (5 bases). The CDR3 is made up of 13 amino acids. Germline CDR1 is ENHRY and CDR2 is SYGVKD. The ends were cut back, 3 bases at V and 3 bases at J, with 8 bases in the middle. CDR3 sequence reads: CAISDGGEETQYF. In DNA form, the CDR3 reads TGTGCCATCAGTGACGGAGGTGAAGAGACCCAGTACTTC.

This clone has more than one count but fewer than ten. J is TRBJ1-3 and V is TRBV29-1, with a possible D match to TRBD1 (5 bases). CDR1 and CDR2 (germline): SQVTM, ANQGSEA. This CDR3 spans 19 amino acids. V lost 5 bases and J lost 4, with 30 bases in between. Here the CDR3 reads CSVYNGFYGAGKAGNTIYF. In nucleotides, the CDR3 is TGCAGCGTTTATAACGGTTTTTATGGTGCAGGGAAGGCCGGAAACACCATATATTTT.

J is TRBJ2-3 and V is TRBV10-3, with D tentatively TRBD1 or TRBD2 (5 bases each). Trimming pared 6 bases from V and 4 bases from J, leaving 17 bases between. The germline CDR1 and CDR2 sequences are ENHRY and SYGVKD. The CDR3 runs to 15 residues. The CDR3 loop is CAISPGTGWADTQYF. CDR3 nucleotide sequence: TGTGCCATCAGCCCCGGGACGGGATGGGCAGATACGCAGTATTTT.

A few counts support this clone. This chain uses TRBV5-4 with TRBJ2-1, with D perhaps matching TRBD2 (7 bases). Germline V gene sequence: CDR1 SGHNT, CDR2 YYREEE (reference sequence). CDR3 length equals 16 residues. V shed 4 bases and J shed 0 bases, with 14 bases lying between them. CDR3 in amino acids: CASSRGTTSSYNEQFF. CDR3 nucleotides: TGTGCCAGCAGCAGGGGGACTACGAGCTCCTACAATGAGCAGTTCTTC.